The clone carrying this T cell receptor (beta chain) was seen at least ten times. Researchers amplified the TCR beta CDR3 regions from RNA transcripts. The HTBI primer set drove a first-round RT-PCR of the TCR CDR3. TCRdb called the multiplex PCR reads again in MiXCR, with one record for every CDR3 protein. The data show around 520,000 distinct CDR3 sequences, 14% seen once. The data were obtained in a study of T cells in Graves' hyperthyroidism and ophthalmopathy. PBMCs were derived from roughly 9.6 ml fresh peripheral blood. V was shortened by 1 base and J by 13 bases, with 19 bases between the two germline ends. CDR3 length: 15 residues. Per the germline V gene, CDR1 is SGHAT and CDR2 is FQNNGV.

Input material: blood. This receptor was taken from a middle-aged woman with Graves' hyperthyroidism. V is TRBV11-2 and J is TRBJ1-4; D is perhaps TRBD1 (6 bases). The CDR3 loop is CASSLAGTFPLALFF. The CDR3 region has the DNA TGTGCCAGCAGCTTAGCGGGGACATTCCCGTTGGCACTGTTTTTT.